The 18 T cell receptor beta chains below come from one sample, sequenced in a study of blood T cells in healthy people across ages (dated by TCRdb to the mid-2010s). The library was obtained by 5' RACE. Sequencing was performed on an Illumina HiSeq 2500. A second 7 to 11 cycle PCR used a sample-barcoded 5' primer and a J-beta primer mix. TCRdb applied fastp at Q25 and MiXCR to the public reads, then kept only in-frame beta chains. Rows are unified per CDR3 protein, each entry keeping the most common DNA and genes. The sample includes roughly 1.5 million distinct CDR3 sequences, with under 55% observed a single time. Of the sample, about 4% is held by the ten largest clones. Material for sequencing was blood. These receptors all come from a woman younger than 35 in good health.

This clonotype was picked up a small number of times. This chain links TRBV21-1 with TRBJ2-3; the table's D call, TRBD1, has no DNA check behind it. TRBV21-1 is a pseudogene segment. The CDR3 consists of 12 residues. CDR3 DNA: TGTGCCAGCGACAGGGGCACAGATACGCAGTATTTT. This gives the protein CASDRGTDTQYF.

The chain couples TRBV20-1 to TRBJ2-3; tentative D call: TRBD2 (5 bases). Trimming removed 7 bases from V and 8 bases from J, with 13 bases in between. In germline, CDR1 is DFQATT, CDR2 SNEGSKA (reference sequence). CDR3 length equals 11 residues. The CDR3 here is CSGVGRTTQYF. CDR3 bases: TGCAGTGGAGTAGGGAGAACTACGCAGTATTTT.

V usage is TRBV20-1 and J usage is TRBJ2-7, with 8 bases aligning to TRBD2. The V segment lost 4 bases and the J segment 3 bases; nucleotides outside the gene matches: 8. The germline V gene encodes CDR1 DFQATT and CDR2 SNEGSKA (reference sequence). The CDR3 has 14 amino acids. The CDR3 bases are TGCAGTGCTACTGGTCCAGCGGGGGACTACGAGCAGTACTTC. This gives the protein CSATGPAGDYEQYF.

This clonotype appeared a few times. The chain is built from TRBV29-1 and TRBJ1-3; unclear D gene. The germline V and J ends were trimmed by 3 bases and 8 bases, with 8 bases remaining between them. CDR1 and CDR2 from the germline V gene are SQVTM and ANQGSEA. The CDR3 has 11 amino acids. CDR3 residues: CSVDSEDTIYF. As DNA, the CDR3 is TGCAGCGTTGATTCTGAGGACACCATATATTTT.

The chain couples TRBV7-3 to TRBJ1-5; D is possibly TRBD1 (5 bases). Trimming removed 2 bases from V and 3 bases from J, with 14 bases in between. In germline, CDR1 is SGHTA, CDR2 FQGTGA. This CDR3 contains 16 residues. The CDR3 sequence is CASSLGGAENNQPQHF. The CDR3 bases are TGTGCCAGCAGCTTAGGGGGAGCGGAGAACAATCAGCCCCAGCATTTT.

This clonotype was seen a few times. The chain employs TRBV9 and TRBJ2-5, with D perhaps TRBD2 (5 bases). V was trimmed by 0 bases and J by 5 bases, leaving 11 bases between them. The CDR3 has 14 amino acids. Germline assignment: CDR1 SGDLS and CDR2 YYNGEE. Here the CDR3 reads CASSVVDSGETQYF. In DNA form, the CDR3 reads TGTGCCAGCAGCGTAGTTGACTCGGGGGAGACCCAGTACTTC.

This clonotype turned up a few times. The chain carries TRBV4-3 and TRBJ2-7; perhaps TRBD2 as D (6 bases). CDR1 and CDR2 from the germline V gene are LGHNA and YSLEER. The CDR3 runs 15 residues. V was pared by 0 bases and J by 3 bases, with 12 bases between. DNA of the CDR3: TGCGCCAGCAGCCAAGACACTAGCCGACACTACGAGCAGTACTTC. Protein: CASSQDTSRHYEQYF.

There are a few counts of this clonotype. This chain connects TRBV9 to TRBJ2-7; tentative D call: TRBD2 (5 bases). Germline CDR1 SGDLS, CDR2 YYNGEE. CDR3 size: 13 residues. Deletions cut 8 bases from V and 6 bases from J, with 18 bases between. DNA of the CDR3: TGTGCCAGTACGGACGGACTTTTGGGCGAGCAGTACTTC. Protein product: CASTDGLLGEQYF.

The chain employs TRBV20-1 and TRBJ2-1; 7 bases are a match to TRBD2. This CDR3 has 12 amino acids. V gave up 3 bases and J gave up 7 bases; unmatched junction bases: 3. From germline, CDR1 is DFQATT and CDR2 SNEGSKA (reference sequence). In DNA form, the CDR3 reads TGCAGTGCTAGGCTAGCGGTGAATGAGCAGTTCTTC. This encodes CSARLAVNEQFF.

This chain's CDR3 is CASSLGQTEPGTQYF. The CDR3 bases are TGTGCCAGCAGCTTGGGTCAGACCGAGCCAGGTACGCAGTATTTT. This rearrangement joins TRBV5-4 to TRBJ2-3, with unresolved D. Trimming left V 0 bases short and J 8 bases short, with 16 bases between. CDR3 size: 15 residues. CDR1 SGHNT and CDR2 YYREEE come from the germline V gene (reference sequence). Drawing the rest from reference TRBV5-4 and TRBJ2-3, the complete variable domain is ETGVTQSPTHLIKTRGQQVTLRCSSQSGHNTVSWYQQALGQGPQFIFQYYREEENGRGNFPPRFSGLQFPNYSSELNVNALELDDSALYLCASSLGQTEPGTQYFGPGTRLTVL.

This chain uses TRBV25-1 with TRBJ2-7; the match to TRBD2 covers 9 bases. CDR1 is MGHDK, CDR2 SYGVNS, per germline. CDR3 length: 13 residues. J lost 4 bases, V lost 4 bases, and 2 bases had no gene match. The CDR3 sequence: CASSAREGYEQYF. In nucleotides, the CDR3 is TGTGCCAGCAGTGCGCGGGAGGGTTACGAGCAGTACTTC.

This clonotype was counted between two and nine times. The rearrangement joins TRBV5-1 to TRBJ2-3; D is unresolved. CDR3 length equals 15 residues. From germline, CDR1 is SGHRS and CDR2 YFSETQ. The V gene lost 0 bases and the J gene lost 4 bases, with 12 bases spanning the gap. The DNA of the CDR3 is TGCGCCAGCAGCTTGGCGACGGACGTAGCAGATACGCAGTATTTT. It specifies CASSLATDVADTQYF.

V gene TRBV29-1 combines with J gene TRBJ2-5; the D gene is possibly TRBD1 (5 bases). The CDR3 has 13 residues. Germline V gives CDR1 SQVTM, CDR2 ANQGSEA. V gave up 3 bases and J gave up 2 bases, with 10 bases separating them. Here the CDR3 DNA reads TGCAGCGTTGACAGGGTACCGCAAGAGACCCAGTACTTC. Translation: CSVDRVPQETQYF.

There are a few counts of this clonotype. The chain is built from TRBV13 and TRBJ1-1; maybe TRBD1 (5 bases). The CDR3 is made up of 14 amino acids. V dropped 3 bases and J dropped 1 base, with 9 bases sitting between them. Looked up from germline, CDR1 is PRHDT and CDR2 is FYEKMQ (reference sequence). The DNA of the CDR3 is TGTGCCAGCAGCTTCACAGGCCAGAACACTGAAGCTTTCTTT. It codes for CASSFTGQNTEAFF. The whole variable domain, filled in from reference TRBV13 and TRBJ1-1, reads AAGVIQSPRHLIKEKRETATLKCYPIPRHDTVYWYQQGPGQDPQFLISFYEKMQSDKGSIPDRFSAQQFSDYHSELNMSSLELGDSALYFCASSFTGQNTEAFFGQGTRLTVV.

The chain recombines TRBV30 with TRBJ1-3; 7 bases align to TRBD1. This CDR3 spans 15 amino acids. Germline V lookup: CDR1 GTSNPN, CDR2 SVGIG (reference sequence). Trimming removed 5 bases from V and 3 bases from J; junction bases left unmatched: 10. In DNA form, the CDR3 reads TGTGCCTGGGGGGGGGGGACAGAGAATGGAAACACCATATATTTT. Its protein product is CAWGGGTENGNTIYF.

The chain employs TRBV7-9 and TRBJ1-1; no reliable D call. V lost 0 bases and J 2 bases, leaving 19 bases between the germline ends. CDR1 is SEHNR and CDR2 is FQNEAQ in the germline V gene (reference sequence). The CDR3 consists of 18 residues. Here the CDR3 reads CASSLALLLRGDNTEAFF. As DNA, the CDR3 is TGTGCCAGCAGCTTAGCGCTTTTATTAAGAGGAGATAACACTGAAGCTTTCTTT.

This clonotype turned up a few times. The chain links TRBV7-8 to TRBJ2-5, with D possibly being TRBD2 (5 bases). CDR3 length: 16 amino acids. Germline V CDR1 and CDR2: SGHVS, FQNEAQ. Trimming removed 0 bases from V and 3 bases from J, with 14 bases in between. CDR3 in DNA: TGTGCCAGCAGCTTAGCGCGTATGGCGGGCAAAGAGACCCAGTACTTC. It yields the protein CASSLARMAGKETQYF.

This clonotype has just one count. The chain has TRBV7-6 and TRBJ2-5; no firm D call. V was clipped by 0 bases and J by 3 bases, with 5 bases between them. The length of the CDR3 is 13 residues. Germline V gene data show CDR1 as SGHVS and CDR2 as FNYEAQ. The CDR3 sequence is CASSLADEETQYF. The CDR3 nucleotides read TGTGCCAGCAGCTTAGCGGACGAAGAGACCCAGTACTTC.